These 11 T cell receptor beta chains share one sample of origin, sequenced in a study of blood T cell repertoires in COVID-19 (dated by TCRdb to the early 2020s). The library was made by the immunoSEQ multiplex PCR assay. Sourced from immuneACCESS, this table was stored by TCRdb with only in-frame sequences that have V and J called. A share of the clones is absent; for the studies checked, an unresolved V gene accounts for under half, and the remainder has no known explanation. For this sample the table gives around 100,000 clones, of which more than 70% were detected only once. The ten largest clonotypes hold approximately 7% of the sample. Sequenced: peripheral blood. The source is a human donor with acute or convalescent COVID-19. The donor label of this sample is uncertain.

The chain carries TRBV6-5 and TRBJ1-2; TRBD1 agrees at 8 bases. Per the germline V gene, CDR1 is MNHEY and CDR2 is SVGAGI. This CDR3 region has 16 residues. The V and J ends lost 0 bases and 3 bases, in that order; junction bases with no gene match: 6. The CDR3 region has the DNA TGTGCCAGCAGTTACTCGAAATCAGGGGGCGACTATGGCTACACCTTC. This codes for CASSYSKSGGDYGYTF.

This clone occurred a few times. This chain connects TRBV5-1 to TRBJ2-3, with 8 bases that match TRBD2. V shed 7 bases and J 2 bases; nucleotides not matched to a gene: 9. Germline V gene sequence: CDR1 SGHRS, CDR2 YFSETQ. This CDR3 spans 15 amino acids. The CDR3 is CASGTQAGATDTQYF. DNA of the CDR3: TGCGCCAGCGGGACTCAAGCGGGAGCCACAGATACGCAGTATTTT.

This rearrangement joins TRBV9 to TRBJ2-2; TRBD2 agrees at 9 bases. Trimming took 2 bases from V and 1 from J; bases not matched to a gene: 6. Per the germline V gene, CDR1 is SGDLS and CDR2 is YYNGEE. The CDR3 sequence is 17 residues long. The CDR3 is CASSVRAGGLNTGELFF. CDR3 in DNA: TGTGCCAGCAGCGTCAGAGCGGGAGGACTGAACACCGGGGAGCTGTTTTTT.

The rearrangement joins TRBV6-2 or TRBV6-3 to TRBJ2-1; 8 bases are a match to TRBD1. The CDR3 is made up of 17 amino acids. Per germline, CDR1 MNHEY and CDR2 SVGEGT. V lost 2 bases, J lost 2 bases, and 8 bases stayed unmatched. The CDR3: CASSYPPDRGTYNEQFF. The CDR3 DNA is TGTGCCAGCAGTTACCCCCCTGACAGGGGAACCTACAATGAGCAGTTCTTC.

The rearrangement links TRBV28 to TRBJ1-1; the match to TRBD1 covers 8 bases. V was clipped by 6 bases and J by 12 bases; unmatched bases: 6. Germline CDR1 is MDHEN and CDR2 is SYDVKM. CDR3 length: 11 residues. DNA of the CDR3: TGTGCCAGCAGCCGGGACAGGACGACTTTCTTT. Amino acids: CASSRDRTTFF.

V usage is TRBV7-3 and J usage is TRBJ2-1; weak D call: TRBD2 (5 bases). Deletions cut 5 bases from V and 2 bases from J, with 10 bases between. The CDR3 covers 14 residues. CDR1 is SGHTA and CDR2 is FQGTGA in the germline V gene. CDR3 in amino acids: CASSPRGAYNEQFF. CDR3 nucleotide sequence: TGTGCCAGCAGCCCACGGGGTGCCTACAATGAGCAGTTCTTC.

This chain uses TRBV28 with TRBJ2-7; D perhaps matches TRBD1 (5 bases). V was trimmed by 3 bases and J by 1 base, leaving 16 bases between them. Per germline, CDR1 MDHEN and CDR2 SYDVKM. The CDR3 spans 16 residues. CDR3 amino acids: CASSFRQGTTSYEQYF. CDR3 coding DNA: TGTGCCAGCAGTTTTCGGCAGGGCACAACATCCTACGAGCAGTACTTC.

The J gene is TRBJ2-2, the V gene TRBV14; D is undetermined. CDR1 and CDR2 from the germline V gene are SGHDN and FVKESK. V was cut by 1 base and J by 4 bases, with 4 bases left in between. This CDR3 is built from 13 residues. This CDR3 is CASSQVSTGELFF. The CDR3 nucleotides are TGTGCCAGCAGCCAAGTATCCACCGGGGAGCTGTTTTTT.

On this clone: No DNA is shown, since the ends of the CDR3 on it are uncertain; the CDR3 is the one TCRdb lists. V and J are TRBV28 and TRBJ1-1. The CDR3 is 12 amino acids long, termini counted. CDR1 and CDR2 from the germline V gene are MDHEN and SYDVKM. CDR3 residues: CASSSSNTEAFF.

The chain recombines TRBV12-5 with TRBJ1-5, with a possible D match to TRBD1 (5 bases). The germline CDR1 and CDR2 sequences are LGHNT and FRNRAP. CDR3 length equals 17 residues. The V end lost 7 bases, the J end lost 1 base, and 20 bases lay between the germline ends. The DNA for the CDR3 is TGTGCTAGTGCTACTCCCCGGGGGGTTGGGAGCAATCAGCCCCAGCATTTT. Translation gives CASATPRGVGSNQPQHF.

The rearrangement uses TRBV19 and TRBJ2-7; D possibly corresponds to TRBD1 (5 bases). The CDR3 runs 13 residues. V lost 1 base and J 6 bases, leaving 10 bases between the germline ends. Germline loops: CDR1 LNHDA, CDR2 SQIVND (reference sequence). The CDR3 sequence: CASSIVGQGEQYF. DNA of the CDR3: TGTGCCAGTAGTATAGTAGGCCAGGGCGAGCAGTACTTC.